Following are 8 T cell receptor beta chains from one sample sequenced in a study of CD8+ T cells in alopecia areata. It was cDNA, reverse transcribed from extracted RNA, that served as the sequencing template. Produced via immunoSEQ multiplex PCR; TCRdb's table is partial and in-frame only. The sample consists of some 130,000 clones, about 56% of them appearing once. Documented treatment: oral pan-JAK inhibitor, 5-10 mg twice daily. This specimen was CD8+ T cells sorted from blood, taken at week 4, from a patient treated with tofacitinib. Receptor source: a human donor with alopecia areata.

This clone was seen only a few times. V and J are TRBV19 and TRBJ1-5; D possibly corresponds to TRBD1 (5 bases). With 10 bases removed from V and 9 bases from J, the gap between germline ends came to 19 bases. Germline V gene lookup returns CDR1 LNHDA and CDR2 SQIVND (reference sequence). The CDR3 loop spans 13 amino acids. The CDR3 DNA is TGTGCCACTTGGGGCGGCCCCCTAGGGCCCCAGCATTTT. Translation: CATWGGPLGPQHF.

The V call is TRBV2, the J call TRBJ2-1; weak D call: TRBD2 (6 bases). This CDR3 is 15 amino acids long. The germline CDR1 and CDR2 sequences are SNHLY and FYNNEI. V gave up 3 bases and J gave up 3 bases, with 12 bases separating them. CDR3 in DNA: TGTGCCAGCAGTGACATCCGGGGGAGCTACAATGAGCAGTTCTTC. It codes for CASSDIRGSYNEQFF.

This chain joins TRBV29-1 and TRBJ1-1; 7 bases are a match to TRBD1. The CDR3 spans 13 residues. From germline, CDR1 is SQVTM and CDR2 ANQGSEA. With 6 bases clipped from V and 1 base from J, the junction kept 5 bases outside the gene matches. The CDR3 reads CSVRTGKNTEAFF. In DNA, the CDR3 is TGCAGCGTCAGGACAGGTAAGAACACTGAAGCTTTCTTT.

The V and J genes are TRBV6-6 and TRBJ1-5; maybe TRBD1 (6 bases). This CDR3 spans 15 amino acids. CDR1 is MNHNY and CDR2 is SVGAGI in the germline V gene (reference sequence). V lost 6 bases to trimming and J lost 2 bases, with 14 bases between them. The CDR3 here is CASSRTGLGNQPQHF. The DNA of the CDR3 is TGTGCCAGCAGCCGCACAGGGCTAGGCAATCAGCCCCAGCATTTT.

V is TRBV19 and J is TRBJ2-7; the D gene is possibly TRBD2 (6 bases). The CDR3 is 13 residues long. V shed 7 bases and J shed 3 bases, with 13 bases lying between them. Germline assignment: CDR1 LNHDA and CDR2 SQIVND (reference sequence). The CDR3 coding sequence is TGTGCCAGTATCGGGGGACCTGGCTACGAGCAGTACTTC. Protein: CASIGGPGYEQYF.

In this sample, this clone turned up once. In DNA form, the CDR3 reads TGTGCCAGCGCAGCAGGGGCCCTTAATGAAGCTTTCTTT. Encoded protein: CASAAGALNEAFF. This chain uses TRBV6-5 with TRBJ1-1, with D perhaps TRBD1 (6 bases). Trimming took off 8 bases at V and 7 bases at J, with 17 bases between the two ends. Per the germline V gene, CDR1 is MNHEY and CDR2 is SVGAGI. This CDR3 spans 13 amino acids.

This chain uses TRBV4-3 with TRBJ2-2, with D unclear. CDR1 is LGHNA and CDR2 is YSLEER in the germline V gene. This CDR3 has 13 residues. Trimming removed 4 bases at V and 5 bases at J, with 8 bases between. The CDR3 protein is CASSPWMTGELFF. In nucleotides, the CDR3 is TGCGCCAGCAGCCCCTGGATGACCGGGGAGCTGTTTTTT.

The gene calls are TRBV30 and TRBJ1-4; D uncertain. Deletions cut 5 bases from V and 0 bases from J, with 7 bases between. The CDR3 is 13 residues long. Germline V gene data show CDR1 as GTSNPN and CDR2 as SVGIG (reference sequence). The CDR3 region is CAWGYATNEKLFF. In DNA, the CDR3 is TGTGCCTGGGGGTATGCAACTAATGAAAAACTGTTTTTT.